Following are 23 T cell receptor beta chains from one sample sequenced in a study of CD8+ T cells in alopecia areata. The treatment denotes: oral pan-JAK inhibitor, 5-10 mg twice daily. After isolation, RNA underwent reverse transcription to generate cDNA as the sequencing template. Clones were sequenced by immunoSEQ multiplex PCR, and TCRdb holds only the in-frame ones, with some missing. The top ten clones hold roughly 2.6% of a sample with more than 200,000 clones, 43% of them seen once. The sequencing used CD4+ T cells sorted from blood, collected at approximately week 36, from a patient treated with tofacitinib. The receptor set was obtained from a human donor with alopecia areata.

This chain links TRBV28 with TRBJ1-2, with 7 bases identical to TRBD1. The CDR3 contains 14 residues. In germline, CDR1 is MDHEN, CDR2 SYDVKM. V shed 3 bases and J 6 bases; nucleotides not matched to a gene: 7. This CDR3 is CASSLMRGLDGYTF. The CDR3 DNA is TGTGCCAGCAGTTTGATGAGGGGGCTTGATGGCTACACCTTC.

The sample holds a few counts of this clone. The genes are TRBV23-1 and TRBJ2-7; 9 nucleotides match TRBD1. TRBV23-1 is classed as an ORF, of uncertain function. J was trimmed by 3 bases and V by 0 bases; bases with no gene match: 9. The CDR3 runs to 17 residues. The chain's CDR3 is CASSQSRGGQGVYEQYF. In DNA form, the CDR3 reads TGCGCCAGCAGTCAATCAAGGGGGGGACAGGGAGTCTACGAGCAGTACTTC.

V gene TRBV29-1 combines with J gene TRBJ2-5; D is possibly TRBD1 or TRBD2 (6 bases each). V lost 2 bases and J 5 bases, leaving 15 bases between the germline ends. CDR3 length: 14 amino acids. CDR1 SQVTM and CDR2 ANQGSEA come from the germline V gene. The CDR3 sequence is CSVEQAGGGETQYF. CDR3 DNA: TGCAGCGTTGAACAGGCCGGGGGCGGTGAGACCCAGTACTTC.

This chain links TRBV18 with TRBJ1-1, with 7 positions matching TRBD1. The V gene end was trimmed by 3 bases and the J gene end by 4 bases; junction bases not matched to a gene: 14. Per germline, CDR1 KGHSH and CDR2 LQKENI. The CDR3 is 17 amino acids. This chain's CDR3 is CASSPGNRQGLGTEAFF. For the CDR3, the DNA is TGTGCCAGCTCACCCGGAAACCGACAGGGATTAGGCACTGAAGCTTTCTTT.

This clone appeared a few times. This sequence joins TRBV30 and TRBJ1-5; weak D call: TRBD1 (5 bases). Looked up from germline, CDR1 is GTSNPN and CDR2 is SVGIG (reference sequence). The CDR3 has 15 amino acids. Trimming took off 2 bases at V and 3 bases at J, with 14 bases between the two ends. The CDR3 coding sequence is TGTGCCTGGAGTAGGGGAAGAGGTATCAATCAGCCCCAGCATTTT. It encodes CAWSRGRGINQPQHF.

The V gene is TRBV30, the J gene TRBJ2-6; D gene unclear. The germline V gene has CDR1 GTSNPN and CDR2 SVGIG (reference sequence). The CDR3 loop spans 13 amino acids. Trimming pared 6 bases from V and 0 bases from J, leaving 6 bases between. The CDR3: CACGDSGANVLTF. In nucleotides, the CDR3 is TGTGCCTGTGGGGACTCTGGGGCCAACGTCCTGACTTTC.

The chain recombines TRBV6-1 with TRBJ2-1; D possibly corresponds to TRBD1 (6 bases). The germline gives CDR1 MNHNS, CDR2 SASEGT. The CDR3 spans 12 residues. Trimming took 2 bases from V and 8 from J, leaving 7 bases between them. The CDR3 protein is CASSEQGYEQFF. Written as DNA, the CDR3 is TGTGCCAGCAGTGAACAGGGGTATGAGCAGTTCTTC.

This clone showed up just a few times. The rearrangement joins TRBV19 to TRBJ2-1; no firm D call. The CDR3 spans 13 residues. In germline, CDR1 is LNHDA, CDR2 SQIVND (reference sequence). The V end lost 5 bases, the J end lost 3 bases, and 8 bases lay between the germline ends. CDR3 bases: TGTGCCAGTAGTCCCCCCGGCTACAATGAGCAGTTCTTC. This translates into CASSPPGYNEQFF.

The sample holds a few counts of this clone. The rearrangement links TRBV9 to TRBJ2-4; 9 bases are shared with TRBD2. This CDR3 is 14 amino acids long. Germline lookup yields CDR1 SGDLS and CDR2 YYNGEE. Losses at the gene ends were 0 bases for V and 8 bases for J; bases not matched to a gene: 3. Here the CDR3 reads CASSVVAGADIQYF. DNA for the CDR3: TGTGCCAGCAGCGTAGTAGCGGGAGCTGACATTCAGTACTTC.

This clone showed up just once. The chain employs TRBV29-1 and TRBJ1-1; TRBD1 might be the D (6 bases). Germline V gene sequence: CDR1 SQVTM, CDR2 ANQGSEA. This CDR3 contains 15 residues. V was pared by 6 bases and J by 0 bases, with 17 bases between. The CDR3 here is CSVVPGVRMNTEAFF. CDR3 coding DNA: TGCAGCGTCGTCCCAGGGGTTAGGATGAACACTGAAGCTTTCTTT.

V and J are TRBV7-2 and TRBJ1-5, with D tentatively TRBD1 (5 bases). Germline-derived CDR1 and CDR2 are SGHTA and FQGNSA. The CDR3 covers 15 residues. V lost 4 bases, J lost 1 base, and 11 bases lay in between. The CDR3 is CASSSGTWSNQPQHF. The CDR3 DNA is TGTGCCAGCAGCTCGGGGACCTGGAGCAATCAGCCCCAGCATTTT. Full variable domain (rest looked up from reference TRBV7-2 and TRBJ1-5): GAGVSQSPSNKVTEKGKDVELRCDPISGHTALYWYRQSLGQGLEFLIYFQGNSAPDKSGLPSDRFSAERTGGSVSTLTIQRTQQEDSAVYLCASSSGTWSNQPQHFGDGTRLSIL.

This clone appeared a few times. V is TRBV5-8 and J is TRBJ2-3, with D perhaps assigned TRBD1 or TRBD2 (5 bases each). Germline V CDR1 and CDR2: SGHTS, YDEGEE. Trimming took 3 bases from V and 0 from J, leaving 11 bases between them. This CDR3 is 15 amino acids long. The CDR3 loop is CASSWDRPSTDTQYF. The CDR3 nucleotides read TGTGCCAGCAGCTGGGACCGTCCTAGCACAGATACGCAGTATTTT.

This sequence joins TRBV4-3 and TRBJ2-1, with 10 bases matching TRBD1. The CDR3 length is 15 residues. Germline CDR1 reads LGHNA; CDR2 reads YSLEER. V was pared by 4 bases and J by 6 bases, with 6 bases of the junction left unmatched. Here the CDR3 DNA reads TGCGCCAGCAGCCGTCGACAGGGGGCAGGCAATGAGCAGTTCTTC. Its protein is CASSRRQGAGNEQFF.

The table lists this clone with a few counts. V is TRBV30 and J is TRBJ1-1; D not resolved. Trimming pared 2 bases from V and 8 bases from J, leaving 9 bases between. There are 11 residues in the CDR3. CDR1 GTSNPN and CDR2 SVGIG come from the germline V gene (reference sequence). The CDR3 loop is CAWSRREEAFF. The DNA of the CDR3 is TGTGCCTGGAGTAGGCGAGAGGAAGCTTTCTTT. Variable domain in full (rest from reference TRBV30 and TRBJ1-1): SQTIHQWPATLVQPVGSPLSLECTVEGTSNPNLYWYRQAAGRGLQLLFYSVGIGQISSEVPQNLSASRPQDRQFILSSKKLLLSDSGFYLCAWSRREEAFFGQGTRLTVV.

The chain joins TRBV6-1 to TRBJ2-1; TRBD2 might be the D (5 bases). This CDR3 comprises 16 residues. V was cut by 2 bases and J by 7 bases, with 18 bases left in between. CDR1 and CDR2 (germline): MNHNS, SASEGT. The CDR3: CASSESGGLEVNEQFF. The CDR3 bases are TGTGCCAGCAGTGAATCTGGAGGTCTAGAGGTTAATGAGCAGTTCTTC.

The chain joins TRBV2 to TRBJ1-2; the D is unclear. CDR3 size: 12 residues. The germline CDR1 and CDR2 sequences are SNHLY and FYNNEI. With 3 bases removed from V and 4 bases from J, the gap between germline ends came to 6 bases. CDR3 DNA sequence: TGTGCCAGCAGTGAGTCACGCTATGGCTACACCTTC. Translating gives CASSESRYGYTF. Full variable domain (remainder filled in from reference TRBV2 and TRBJ1-2): EPEVTQTPSHQVTQMGQEVILRCVPISNHLYFYWYRQILGQKVEFLVSFYNNEISEKSEIFDDQFSVERPDGSNFTLKIRSTKLEDSAMYFCASSESRYGYTFGSGTRLTVV.

This chain links TRBV4-2 with TRBJ1-1; D uncertain. Germline values: CDR1 LGHNA, CDR2 YNFKEQ. The CDR3 contains 14 residues. With 0 bases removed from V and 4 bases from J, the gap between germline ends came to 9 bases. As DNA, the CDR3 is TGTGCCAGCAGCCAAGATCTCGGCGGCACTGAAGCTTTCTTT. Protein: CASSQDLGGTEAFF.

The V call is TRBV5-1, the J call TRBJ2-1, with unresolved D. V was shortened by 2 bases and J by 2 bases, with 11 bases between the two germline ends. Germline CDR1 reads SGHRS; CDR2 reads YFSETQ. The CDR3 extends over 15 amino acids. The CDR3: CASSFQGDPYNEQFF. CDR3 nucleotide sequence: TGCGCCAGCAGCTTCCAAGGAGACCCCTACAATGAGCAGTTCTTC.

J is TRBJ2-4 and V is TRBV14; no clear D. This CDR3 spans 16 amino acids. Germline assignment: CDR1 SGHDN and CDR2 FVKESK. V was cut by 0 bases and J by 6 bases, with 15 bases left in between. CDR3 amino acids: CASSQDHSLWGNIQYF. CDR3 nucleotides: TGTGCCAGCAGCCAAGATCATAGCCTCTGGGGAAACATTCAGTACTTC.

This clone was seen only a few times. CDR3 loop: CASSERWEGGEQYF. The CDR3 DNA reads as TGTGCCAGCAGTGAACGATGGGAAGGCGGGGAGCAGTACTTC. J is TRBJ2-7 and V is TRBV6-1, with D tentatively TRBD2 (5 bases). Looked up from germline, CDR1 is MNHNS and CDR2 is SASEGT. The CDR3 is 14 amino acids. Between the trimmed V and J ends, which lost 2 bases and 7 bases, there was a span of 15 bases.

Regarding this clone: Other DNA sequences in this specimen translate into the identical CDR3. The chain couples TRBV29-1 to TRBJ2-5; D is uncertain. The ends were cut back, 6 bases at V and 0 bases at J, with 5 bases in the middle. This CDR3 has 11 residues. Germline V CDR1 and CDR2: SQVTM, ANQGSEA. CDR3 region: CSVADQETQYF. In DNA form, the CDR3 reads TGCAGCGTGGCAGACCAAGAGACCCAGTACTTC.

J is TRBJ2-3 and V is TRBV7-9; 12 bases match TRBD1. V gave up 4 bases and J gave up 3 bases; unmatched junction bases: 2. Looked up from germline, CDR1 is SEHNR and CDR2 is FQNEAQ (reference sequence). The CDR3 runs to 15 residues. The CDR3 DNA reads TGTGCCAGCAGCTGGGACAGGGGGCGTACAGATACGCAGTATTTT. This encodes CASSWDRGRTDTQYF.

This sequence joins TRBV2 and TRBJ2-5, with 7 nucleotides matching TRBD2. CDR3 length: 13 residues. Germline V gives CDR1 SNHLY, CDR2 FYNNEI. The J segment lost 2 bases and the V segment lost 7 bases, leaving 4 bases of the junction unmatched. CDR3 residues: CASIGTMQETQYF. DNA for the CDR3: TGTGCCAGCATTGGGACTATGCAAGAGACCCAGTACTTC.